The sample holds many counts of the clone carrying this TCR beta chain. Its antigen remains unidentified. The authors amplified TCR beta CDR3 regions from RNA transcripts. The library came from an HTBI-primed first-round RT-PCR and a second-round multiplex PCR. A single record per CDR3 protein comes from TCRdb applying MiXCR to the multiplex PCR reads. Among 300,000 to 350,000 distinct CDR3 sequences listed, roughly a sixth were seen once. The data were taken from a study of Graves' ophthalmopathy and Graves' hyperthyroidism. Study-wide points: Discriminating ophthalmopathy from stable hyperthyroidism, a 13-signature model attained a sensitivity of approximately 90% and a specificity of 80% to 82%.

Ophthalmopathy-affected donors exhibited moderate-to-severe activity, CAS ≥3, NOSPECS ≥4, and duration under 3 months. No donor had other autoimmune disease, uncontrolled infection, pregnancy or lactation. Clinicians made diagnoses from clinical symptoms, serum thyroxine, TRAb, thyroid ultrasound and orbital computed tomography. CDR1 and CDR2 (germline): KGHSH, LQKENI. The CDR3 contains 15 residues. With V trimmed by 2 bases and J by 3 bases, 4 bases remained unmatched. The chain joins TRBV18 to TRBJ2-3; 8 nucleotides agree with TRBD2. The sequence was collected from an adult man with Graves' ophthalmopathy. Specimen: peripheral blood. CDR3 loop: CASSPSGRSTDTQYF. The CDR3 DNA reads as TGTGCCAGCTCACCAAGCGGGAGATCGACAGATACGCAGTATTTT.